A single sample gave rise to the 30 T cell receptor beta chains below, sequenced in a study of vaccination effects on CD4 cells after COVID-19. Pools of viral peptides were used by the ViraFEST assay to expand antigen-specific CD4+ T cells ahead of sequencing. Culture proceeded for 10 days, and CD4+ T cells were then isolated. The vaccine given was either BNT162b2 or mRNA-1273, in two doses. Their antigens are not known. Some clones are missing from TCRdb's copy, which holds only in-frame ones; the method was immunoSEQ multiplex PCR. The sample lists about 38,000 clones, roughly four fifths seen once, with around 2% in the top ten. The specimen comprised CD4+ T cells from PBMCs cultured with HCoV-NL63 spike peptides, sampled after COVID-19 vaccination. These receptor sequences come from a human donor who received a COVID-19 vaccine. Some clones in this sample may be carry-over from other donors' samples.

This clone occurred a few times. The rearrangement links TRBV3-1 (or the pseudogene TRBV3-2) to TRBJ2-5, with 12 bases fitting TRBD2. CDR1 and CDR2 from the germline V gene are LGHDT and YNNKEL (reference sequence). J lost 1 base, V lost 3 bases, and 3 bases had no gene match. There are 16 residues in the CDR3. In DNA, the CDR3 is TGTGCCAGCAGCCACCCTAGCGGGGGGGCCCAAGAGACCCAGTACTTC. Protein sequence: CASSHPSGGAQETQYF.

The chain couples TRBV25-1 to TRBJ1-2, with D hard to call. This CDR3 region has 13 residues. Germline V gives CDR1 MGHDK, CDR2 SYGVNS. Trimming removed 2 bases at V and 8 bases at J, with 12 bases between. CDR3 sequence reads: CASSEGEPPGYTF. CDR3 nucleotides: TGTGCCAGCAGTGAAGGCGAGCCCCCAGGCTACACCTTC.

The chain has TRBV10-3 and TRBJ1-4; TRBD1 matches 10 bases. V shed 0 bases, J shed 12 bases, and the junction held 4 bases outside the gene matches. CDR1 and CDR2 from the germline V gene are ENHRY and SYGVKD. This CDR3 contains 14 residues. The CDR3 region has the DNA TGTGCCATCAGTGAGTCGACAGGGGGCGCGGAACTGTTTTTT. Translation: CAISESTGGAELFF.

The rearrangement uses TRBV5-5 and TRBJ2-5, with a possible D match to TRBD1 (5 bases). This CDR3 contains 12 residues. Germline V lookup: CDR1 SGHKS, CDR2 YYEKEE (reference sequence). V was trimmed by 3 bases and J by 5 bases, leaving 8 bases between them. This CDR3 is CASSSYRETQYF. The CDR3 DNA is TGTGCCAGCAGCTCATACAGGGAGACCCAGTACTTC. Filled out from reference TRBV5-5 and TRBJ2-5, the complete variable domain reads DAGVTQSPTHLIKTRGQQVTLRCSPISGHKSVSWYQQVLGQGPQFIFQYYEKEERGRGNFPDRFSARQFPNYSSELNVNALLLGDSALYLCASSSYRETQYFGPGTRLLVL.

V usage is TRBV3-1 (or the pseudogene TRBV3-2) and J usage is TRBJ1-1; TRBD1 agrees at 11 bases. Trimming removed 4 bases from V and 11 bases from J; junction bases left unmatched: 9. The CDR3 runs 14 residues. From germline, CDR1 is LGHDT and CDR2 YNNKEL (reference sequence). CDR3 bases: TGTGCCAGCAGCCGAGGGACAGGGGGTAATTGGGCTTTCTTT. It translates to CASSRGTGGNWAFF.

The V and J genes are TRBV6-1 and TRBJ1-2, with 7 bases matching TRBD1. The CDR3 has 17 amino acids. Germline values: CDR1 MNHNS, CDR2 SASEGT. J lost 1 base, V lost 6 bases, and 14 bases had no gene match. CDR3 region: CASREHPGQSYNYGYTF. As DNA, the CDR3 is TGTGCCAGCAGGGAACACCCGGGACAGTCTTATAACTATGGCTACACCTTC.

The V gene is TRBV19, the J gene TRBJ2-1; TRBD2 matches 8 bases. V was clipped by 5 bases and J by 7 bases; unmatched bases: 10. Germline V lookup: CDR1 LNHDA, CDR2 SQIVND (reference sequence). This CDR3 has 15 residues. The CDR3 region is CASSPRVAGRNEQFF. Written as DNA, the CDR3 is TGTGCCAGTAGTCCTCGGGTAGCGGGGAGGAATGAGCAGTTCTTC.

The chain combines TRBV7-3 with TRBJ2-1, with TRBD2 matching over 10 bases. The CDR3 is 16 amino acids. V dropped 1 base and J dropped 9; count of bases not matched to a gene: 9. The germline gives CDR1 SGHTA, CDR2 FQGTGA. CDR3 amino acids: CASSLSRAGGHIEQFF. As DNA, the CDR3 is TGTGCCAGCAGCTTAAGTCGAGCGGGGGGGCATATTGAGCAGTTCTTC.

The rearrangement uses TRBV6-2 or TRBV6-3 and TRBJ2-7; 10 bases are a match to TRBD1. Trimming at V came to 5 bases and at J to 7 bases, leaving 8 bases not matched to a gene. Germline V gives CDR1 MNHEY, CDR2 SVGEGT. The CDR3 is made up of 14 amino acids. CDR3 in amino acids: CASSRGTGAGEQYV. The DNA for the CDR3 is TGTGCCAGCAGTCGAGGGACAGGGGCAGGGGAGCAGTACGTC.

The chain carries TRBV5-8 and TRBJ2-3; tentative D call: TRBD1 (5 bases). Germline CDR1 and CDR2: SGHTS and YDEGEE. Trimming took 7 bases from V and 2 from J, leaving 17 bases between them. The CDR3 consists of 15 residues. In DNA form, the CDR3 reads TGTGCCAGCCCCGCTATGGGGCCCGCCACAGATACGCAGTATTTT. It codes for CASPAMGPATDTQYF. Together with reference TRBV5-8 and TRBJ2-3, the CDR3 gives the full variable domain: EAGVTQSPTHLIKTRGQQATLRCSPISGHTSVYWYQQALGLGLQFLLWYDEGEERNRGNFPPRFSGRQFPNYSSELNVNALELEDSALYLCASPAMGPATDTQYFGPGTRLTVL.

The CDR3 loop is CASSQTRGALNSPLHF. In DNA form, the CDR3 reads TGTGCCAGCAGCCAGACCCGGGGGGCACTTAATTCACCCCTCCACTTT. The J gene is TRBJ1-6, the V gene TRBV14; the D gene is possibly TRBD1 (6 bases). CDR1 and CDR2 (germline): SGHDN, FVKESK. Trimming took off 3 bases at V and 6 bases at J, with 15 bases between the two ends. The CDR3 length is 16 residues.

This clone came up once. The chain has TRBV5-4 and TRBJ2-5, with a weak D call TRBD2 (7 bases). Deletions cut 1 base from V and 2 bases from J, with 15 bases between. The CDR3 is made up of 16 amino acids. Germline CDR1 and CDR2: SGHNT and YYREEE (reference sequence). The CDR3 coding sequence is TGTGCCAGCAGCTTGTCGGGGGGCGCTGGACAAGAGACCCAGTACTTC. It is translated as CASSLSGGAGQETQYF. The full variable domain, completed using reference TRBV5-4 and TRBJ2-5, is ETGVTQSPTHLIKTRGQQVTLRCSSQSGHNTVSWYQQALGQGPQFIFQYYREEENGRGNFPPRFSGLQFPNYSSELNVNALELDDSALYLCASSLSGGAGQETQYFGPGTRLLVL.

The gene calls are TRBV5-1 and TRBJ2-5; possible D gene TRBD1, 6 bases. There are 14 residues in the CDR3. Germline CDR1 is SGHRS and CDR2 is YFSETQ. The V end lost 4 bases, the J end lost 1 base, and 11 bases lay between the germline ends. The CDR3 loop reads CASSAGAIQETQYF. In DNA form, the CDR3 reads TGCGCCAGCAGCGCAGGGGCAATCCAAGAGACCCAGTACTTC.

The chain couples TRBV5-1 to TRBJ1-3; maybe TRBD1 (5 bases). This CDR3 is 14 amino acids long. Germline CDR1 SGHRS, CDR2 YFSETQ. Trimming shortened V by 1 base and J by 5 bases, and 10 bases separated the two germline ends. The CDR3 DNA is TGCGCCAGCAGCTTGCTGGGGGGTAGAAACACCATATATTTT. Encoded protein: CASSLLGGRNTIYF.

V gene TRBV19 combines with J gene TRBJ1-2; 7 nucleotides agree with TRBD1. Germline V lookup: CDR1 LNHDA, CDR2 SQIVND (reference sequence). The CDR3 extends over 15 amino acids. Trimming cost V 6 bases and J 5 bases; bases outside gene matches: 12. CDR3 coding DNA: TGTGCCAGTAGGGAAGGGGGCCAGGGGAGATATGGCTACACCTTC. As protein: CASREGGQGRYGYTF.

The chain joins TRBV6-2 or TRBV6-3 to TRBJ1-2; D remains unclear. V was shortened by 2 bases and J by 2 bases, with 9 bases between the two germline ends. The germline CDR1 and CDR2 sequences are MNHEY and SVGEGT. The CDR3 consists of 14 residues. DNA of the CDR3: TGTGCCAGCAGTTACGAGTTGGGGAACTATGGCTACACCTTC. Encoded protein: CASSYELGNYGYTF.

V gene TRBV7-9 combines with J gene TRBJ2-3; 9 positions match TRBD1. The CDR3 loop spans 15 amino acids. The trim removed 0 bases at V and 5 bases at J, leaving 3 bases unmatched. Germline CDR1 is SEHNR and CDR2 is FQNEAQ (reference sequence). The CDR3 nucleotides are TGTGCCAGCAGCTTAGCCCTGGACAGGGGAGATACGCAGTATTTT. Translated: CASSLALDRGDTQYF.

CDR3 sequence (DNA): TGTGCCAGCAGCTCTGATCGTAGTCAGGATAATGAAAAACTGTTTTTT. Residues: CASSSDRSQDNEKLFF. The chain recombines TRBV11-2 with TRBJ1-4; D not certain. Germline CDR1 reads SGHAT; CDR2 reads FQNNGV. Trimming left V 4 bases short and J 4 bases short, with 16 bases between. CDR3 length: 16 amino acids.

The chain joins TRBV19 to TRBJ1-6; D perhaps matches TRBD1 (5 bases). Germline V gives CDR1 LNHDA, CDR2 SQIVND (reference sequence). V dropped 8 bases and J dropped 0 bases, with 11 bases sitting between them. This CDR3 region has 15 residues. In DNA form, the CDR3 reads TGTGCCAGTGCGGGACCTAGCTCCTATAATTCACCCCTCCACTTT. The encoded protein is CASAGPSSYNSPLHF. Full variable domain (remainder filled in from reference TRBV19 and TRBJ1-6): DGGITQSPKYLFRKEGQNVTLSCEQNLNHDAMYWYRQDPGQGLRLIYYSQIVNDFQKGDIAEGYSVSREKKESFPLTVTSAQKNPTAFYLCASAGPSSYNSPLHFGNGTRLTVT.

This clone has just a few counts. This chain connects TRBV18 to TRBJ2-7; D may be TRBD1 (5 bases). Trimming removed 5 bases at V and 0 bases at J, with 11 bases between. Germline V gives CDR1 KGHSH, CDR2 LQKENI. The CDR3 extends over 14 amino acids. The CDR3 nucleotides are TGTGCCAGCTCAATACAGGAATTCTCCTACGAGCAGTACGTC. Translation gives CASSIQEFSYEQYV.

The V call is TRBV30, the J call TRBJ1-4; perhaps TRBD1 as D (5 bases). The germline gives CDR1 GTSNPN, CDR2 SVGIG (reference sequence). The CDR3 is made up of 14 amino acids. V lost 0 bases and J 11 bases, leaving 16 bases between the germline ends. The CDR3 sequence: CAWSVAGSRAKLFF. CDR3 sequence (DNA): TGTGCCTGGAGTGTAGCAGGGTCCAGGGCGAAACTGTTTTTT.

This clone was detected a few times. The chain is built from TRBV7-2 and TRBJ1-2, with D possibly being TRBD1 (5 bases). This CDR3 has 16 amino acids. V was cut by 1 base and J by 1 base, with 13 bases left in between. Germline V CDR1 and CDR2: SGHTA, FQGNSA. For the CDR3, the DNA is TGTGCCAGCAGCTTAGTAACAGGCCTAATTAACTATGGCTACACCTTC. Its protein product is CASSLVTGLINYGYTF.

The V gene is TRBV6-6, the J gene TRBJ2-7, with 7 bases that match TRBD1. The CDR3 covers 14 residues. Trimming cost V 5 bases and J 5 bases; bases outside gene matches: 9. The germline V gene has CDR1 MNHNY and CDR2 SVGAGI (reference sequence). The chain's CDR3 is CASSSTGARNEQYV. In nucleotides, the CDR3 is TGTGCCAGCAGTAGTACAGGGGCTAGGAACGAGCAGTACGTC.

The V and J genes are TRBV7-6 and TRBJ1-6; perhaps TRBD1 as D (5 bases). Trimming cost V 2 bases and J 6 bases, with 17 bases left between them. In germline, CDR1 is SGHVS, CDR2 FNYEAQ. This CDR3 region has 17 residues. CDR3 sequence (DNA): TGTGCCAGCAGCTTACGCCTTGGGGCCCCACCTAATTCACCCCTCCACTTT. Translated: CASSLRLGAPPNSPLHF. The full variable domain, with the rest looked up from reference TRBV7-6 and TRBJ1-6, is GAGVSQSPRYKVTKRGQDVALRCDPISGHVSLYWYRQALGQGPEFLTYFNYEAQQDKSGLPNDRFSAERPEGSISTLTIQRTEQRDSAMYRCASSLRLGAPPNSPLHFGNGTRLTVT.

CDR3 sequence: CASRPGGDYGYTF. The CDR3 DNA reads TGTGCCAGCAGACCAGGGGGCGACTATGGCTACACCTTC. The chain combines TRBV12-3 or TRBV12-4 with TRBJ1-2, with 8 bases that match TRBD1. Trimming cost V 6 bases and J 3 bases; bases outside gene matches: 3. The CDR3 has 13 residues.

V and J are TRBV7-8 and TRBJ1-3, with D unclear. This CDR3 region has 15 residues. The germline V gene encodes CDR1 SGHVS and CDR2 FQNEAQ. V dropped 1 base and J dropped 0 bases, with 7 bases sitting between them. The CDR3: CASSLGVNSGNTIYF. The CDR3 nucleotides read TGTGCCAGCAGCTTAGGGGTCAACTCTGGAAACACCATATATTTT.

This chain joins TRBV28 and TRBJ1-2; D remains ambiguous. This CDR3 region has 12 residues. Between the trimmed V and J ends, which lost 5 bases and 5 bases, there was a span of 9 bases. Germline lookup yields CDR1 MDHEN and CDR2 SYDVKM. In DNA, the CDR3 is TGTGCCAGCAGTACGGTATCATATGGCTACACCTTC. Residues: CASSTVSYGYTF.

This clone was seen once. V and J are TRBV18 and TRBJ1-5; 8 nucleotides line up with TRBD1. CDR1 is KGHSH, CDR2 LQKENI, per germline. V lost 3 bases to trimming and J lost 1 base; unmatched junction nucleotides: 2. The CDR3 contains 15 residues. The CDR3 sequence: CASSPRTGSNQPQHF. The CDR3 nucleotides are TGTGCCAGCTCACCCCGGACAGGGAGCAATCAGCCCCAGCATTTT.

The V gene is TRBV9, the J gene TRBJ1-1, with 9 bases fitting TRBD1. Germline values: CDR1 SGDLS, CDR2 YYNGEE. There are 16 residues in the CDR3. The trim removed 0 bases at V and 4 bases at J, leaving 7 bases unmatched. For the CDR3, the DNA is TGTGCCAGCAGCGTAGAAGGGACAGGGTTAGGCACTGAAGCTTTCTTT. Its translation is CASSVEGTGLGTEAFF. The complete variable domain, with remaining parts taken from reference TRBV9 and TRBJ1-1, reads DSGVTQTPKHLITATGQRVTLRCSPRSGDLSVYWYQQSLDQGLQFLIQYYNGEERAKGNILERFSAQQFPDLHSELNLSSLELGDSALYFCASSVEGTGLGTEAFFGQGTRLTVV.

The V call is TRBV6-4, the J call TRBJ2-5; 7 bases are shared with TRBD1. Germline V gene sequence: CDR1 MRHNA, CDR2 SNTAGT. With 5 bases clipped from V and 4 bases from J, the junction kept 4 bases outside the gene matches. This CDR3 contains 13 residues. The CDR3 sequence: CASSIRTGETQYF. CDR3 bases: TGTGCCAGCAGTATCAGGACAGGAGAGACCCAGTACTTC.